This T cell receptor (beta chain) was retrieved from a study of monozygotic twins with inflammatory bowel disease. Overall study findings and caveats: For IBD patients, clonotypes shared with others were fewer than for healthy twins, especially with disease activity.

CDR1 is MNHEY and CDR2 is SMNVEV in the germline V gene (reference sequence). The CDR3 runs 15 residues. Both the TCRalpha cDNA and the TCRbeta cDNA were taken through two nested PCRs, lasting around 15 and 10 cycles. TCRdb re-called the 5' RACE reads and shows each CDR3 protein once, DNA omitted. The table counts some 210,000 distinct CDR3 sequences; 1.5% to 2% lies in the top ten. Comment on this clonotype: As yet, its antigen is unknown.

For every donor, one blood sample of about 2.5 ml was drawn. This TCR was recovered from a human donor with ulcerative colitis or Crohn's disease, or a healthy co-twin of an affected twin (not recorded which). The V and J genes are TRBV27 and TRBJ2-2; with no DNA, the TCRdb D assignment of TRBD1 cannot be verified. Sequenced material: blood. CDR3 residues: CASRAGGFGTGELFF.